This TCR beta chain was found in a study of OX40 agonist ivuxolimab in advanced cancers. J gave up 9 bases and V 4 bases, and 12 bases lay outside the gene matches. The CDR3 consists of 16 residues. Germline CDR1 is SQVTM and CDR2 is ANQGSEA. Data came from immunoSEQ multiplex PCR; TCRdb stores just in-frame clones and leaves some out. The sample contains about 50,000 clones, roughly nine tenths of which appear only once. This TCR was recovered from an adult with an advanced solid tumor such as melanoma, head and neck, liver or kidney cancer. The sample in question was CD4+ or CD8+ T cells sorted from blood, obtained in a trial of the OX40 agonist ivuxolimab. The V gene is TRBV29-1, the J gene TRBJ2-1, with 13 bases identical to TRBD2. Written as DNA, the CDR3 is TGCAGCGTTGCTACTAGCGGGAGGGACAGGTGGGTTGAGCAGTTCTTC. This encodes CSVATSGRDRWVEQFF.